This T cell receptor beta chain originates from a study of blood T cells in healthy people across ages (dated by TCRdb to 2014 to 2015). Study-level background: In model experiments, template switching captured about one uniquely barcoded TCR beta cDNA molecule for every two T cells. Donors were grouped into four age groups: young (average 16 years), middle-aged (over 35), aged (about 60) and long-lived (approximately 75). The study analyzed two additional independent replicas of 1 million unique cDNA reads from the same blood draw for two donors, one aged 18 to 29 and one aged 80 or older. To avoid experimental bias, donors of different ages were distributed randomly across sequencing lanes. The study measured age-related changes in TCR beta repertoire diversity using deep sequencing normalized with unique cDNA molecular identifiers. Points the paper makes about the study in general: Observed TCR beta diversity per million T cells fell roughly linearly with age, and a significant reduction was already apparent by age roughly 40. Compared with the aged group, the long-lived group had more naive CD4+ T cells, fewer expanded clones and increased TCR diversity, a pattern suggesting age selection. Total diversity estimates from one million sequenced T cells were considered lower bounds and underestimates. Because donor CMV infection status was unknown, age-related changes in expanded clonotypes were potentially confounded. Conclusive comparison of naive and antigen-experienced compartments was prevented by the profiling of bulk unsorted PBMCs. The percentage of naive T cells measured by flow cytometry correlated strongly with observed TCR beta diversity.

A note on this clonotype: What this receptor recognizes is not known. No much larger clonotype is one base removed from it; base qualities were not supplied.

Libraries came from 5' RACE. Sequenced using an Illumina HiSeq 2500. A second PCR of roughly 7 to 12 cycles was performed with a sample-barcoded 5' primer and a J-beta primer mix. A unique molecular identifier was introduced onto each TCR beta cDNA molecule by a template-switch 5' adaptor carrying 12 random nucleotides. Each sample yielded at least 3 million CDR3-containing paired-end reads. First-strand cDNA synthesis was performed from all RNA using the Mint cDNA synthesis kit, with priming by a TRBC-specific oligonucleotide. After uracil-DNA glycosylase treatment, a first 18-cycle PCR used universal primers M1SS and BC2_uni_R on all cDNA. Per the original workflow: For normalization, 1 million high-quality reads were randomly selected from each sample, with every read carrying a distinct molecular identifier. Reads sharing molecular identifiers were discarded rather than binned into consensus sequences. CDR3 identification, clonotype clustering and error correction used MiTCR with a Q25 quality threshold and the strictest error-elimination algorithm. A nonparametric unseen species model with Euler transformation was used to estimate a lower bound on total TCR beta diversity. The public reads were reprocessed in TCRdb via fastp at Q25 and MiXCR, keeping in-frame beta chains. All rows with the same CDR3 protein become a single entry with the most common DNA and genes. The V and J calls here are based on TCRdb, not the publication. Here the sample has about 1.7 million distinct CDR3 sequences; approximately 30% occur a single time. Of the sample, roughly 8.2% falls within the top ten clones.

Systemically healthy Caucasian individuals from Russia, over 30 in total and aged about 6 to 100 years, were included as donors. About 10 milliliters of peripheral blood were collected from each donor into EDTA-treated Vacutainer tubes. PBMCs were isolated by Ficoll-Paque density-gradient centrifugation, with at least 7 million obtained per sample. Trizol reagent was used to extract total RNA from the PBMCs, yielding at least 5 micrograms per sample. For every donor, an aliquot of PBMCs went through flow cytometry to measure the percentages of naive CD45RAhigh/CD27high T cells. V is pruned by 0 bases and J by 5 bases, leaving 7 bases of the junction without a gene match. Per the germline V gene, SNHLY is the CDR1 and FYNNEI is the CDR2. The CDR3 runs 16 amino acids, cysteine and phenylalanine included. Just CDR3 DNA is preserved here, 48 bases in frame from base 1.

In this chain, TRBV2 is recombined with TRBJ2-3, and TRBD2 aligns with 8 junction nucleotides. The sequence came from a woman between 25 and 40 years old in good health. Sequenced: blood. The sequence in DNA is TGTGCCAGCAGTGAAGCGTCGGCGGGAGGAGGAGATACGCAGTATTTT. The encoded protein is CASSEASAGGGDTQYF.